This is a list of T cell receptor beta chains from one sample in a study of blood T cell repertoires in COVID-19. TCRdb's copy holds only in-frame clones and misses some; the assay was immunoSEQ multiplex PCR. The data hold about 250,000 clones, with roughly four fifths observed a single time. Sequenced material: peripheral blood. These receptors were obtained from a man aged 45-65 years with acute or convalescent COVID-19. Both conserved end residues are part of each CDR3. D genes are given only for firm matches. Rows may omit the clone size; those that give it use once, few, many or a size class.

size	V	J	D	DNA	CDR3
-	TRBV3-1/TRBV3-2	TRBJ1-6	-	TGTGCCAGCAGCCAAGTTTTCCAGCGGCGTTCACCCCTCCACTTT	CASSQVFQRRSPLHF
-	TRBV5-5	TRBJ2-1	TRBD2	TGTGCCAGCAGCTGGGGGGGAGATGAGCAGTTCTTC	CASSWGGDEQFF
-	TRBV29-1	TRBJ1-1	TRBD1	TGCAGCGACCGTACCGACAGGGGCGCTGAAGCTTTCTTT	CSDRTDRGAEAFF
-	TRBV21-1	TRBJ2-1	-	TGTGCCAGCAGCCACGTCCACCGGGACAGGGGCAATGAGCAGTTCTTC	CASSHVHRDRGNEQFF
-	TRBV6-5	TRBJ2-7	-	TGTGCCAGCAGCCGGGACTTGACCTACGAGCAGTACTTC	CASSRDLTYEQYF
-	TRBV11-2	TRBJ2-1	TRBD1	TGTGCCAGCAGCTCCCGCTCCTGGGCGGCAGGGGGCCTCAATGAGCAGTTCTTC	CASSSRSWAAGGLNEQFF
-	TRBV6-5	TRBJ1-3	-	TGTGCCAGCAGTACACAGGGAAACACCATATATTTT	CASSTQGNTIYF
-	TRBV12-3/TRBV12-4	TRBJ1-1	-	TGTGCCAGCAGCCAAGCATACACTGAAGCTTTCTTT	CASSQAYTEAFF
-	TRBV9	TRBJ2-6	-	TGTGCCAGCACCCAAGGGGGTTTCCCAGGGGCCAACGTCCTGACTTTC	CASTQGGFPGANVLTF
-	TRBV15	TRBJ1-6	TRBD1	TGTGCCACCAGCAGTGCCCGACAGGGGTATTCACCCCTCCACTTT	CATSSARQGYSPLHF
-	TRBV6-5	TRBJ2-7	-	TGTGCCAGCAGTTACTCCCCGGTTGGAGATACCTACGAGCAGTACTTC	CASSYSPVGDTYEQYF
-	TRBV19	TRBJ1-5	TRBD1	TGTGCCAGTAGTAGCGTCGGACAGGGCACGTTTCGTAGCAATCAGCCCCAGCATTTT	CASSSVGQGTFRSNQPQHF
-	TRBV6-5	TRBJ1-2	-	TGTGCCAGCATGGGGGGTTTTGGCTACACCTTC	CASMGGFGYTF
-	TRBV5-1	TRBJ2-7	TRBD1	TGCGCCAGCAGCTTGAGCAGGGGGCCCTACGAGCAGTACTTC	CASSLSRGPYEQYF
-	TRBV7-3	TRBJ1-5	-	TGTGCCAGCAGCTTAACCGCCGGTGGGCCCCAGCATTTT	CASSLTAGGPQHF
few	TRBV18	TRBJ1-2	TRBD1	TGTGCCAGCTCACCCCGGACAGGGGGCGCCAACTATGGCTACACCTTC	CASSPRTGGANYGYTF
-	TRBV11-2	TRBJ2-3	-	TGTGCCAGCAGCTCTGACGCGTGGGGCCCAGATACGCAGTATTTT	CASSSDAWGPDTQYF
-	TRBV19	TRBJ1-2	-	TGTGCCAGTAGTATATCCTCCTTTGCCGGGAATAACTATGGCTACACCTTC	CASSISSFAGNNYGYTF
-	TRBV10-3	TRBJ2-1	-	TGTGCCATCAGTGAGCTGGGAGATGAGCAGTTCTTC	CAISELGDEQFF
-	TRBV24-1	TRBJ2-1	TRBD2	TGTGCCACCAGTGATATTGGGACTAGCGGGCACCAGAGCTCCTACAATGAGCAGTTCTTC	CATSDIGTSGHQSSYNEQFF
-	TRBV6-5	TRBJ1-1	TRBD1	TGTGCCAGCAGGAGACAGGGCGGCACTGAAGCTTTCTTT	CASRRQGGTEAFF
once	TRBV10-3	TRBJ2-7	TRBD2	TGTGCCATCAGTACCTCCGGGACGGCGACTAGCGACAGGTTTGAGCAGTACTTC	CAISTSGTATSDRFEQYF
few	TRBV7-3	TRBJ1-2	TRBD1	TGTGCCAGCAGCTTAAATGGACAGGGTACCAATGGCTACACCTTC	CASSLNGQGTNGYTF
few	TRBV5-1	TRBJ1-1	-	TGCGCCAGCAGCCCGCTGGGGGCGCTTAACACTGAAGCTTTCTTT	CASSPLGALNTEAFF
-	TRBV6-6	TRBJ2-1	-	TGTGCCAGCAGTTACGAAGGAAGACTGGCCAATGAGCAGTTCTTC	CASSYEGRLANEQFF
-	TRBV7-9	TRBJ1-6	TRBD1	TGTGCCGGCGAACAGGGGACCGCCAATTCACCCCTCCACTTT	CAGEQGTANSPLHF
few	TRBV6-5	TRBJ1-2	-	TGTGCCAGCAGAGAGGGATGGGGCTACACCTTC	CASREGWGYTF
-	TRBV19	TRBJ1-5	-	TGTGCCAGTAGTATAGTCAGGGTAGATCAGCCCCAGCATTTT	CASSIVRVDQPQHF
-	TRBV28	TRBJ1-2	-	TGTGCCAGCAATACAGGTGGAAACTATGGCTACACCTTC	CASNTGGNYGYTF
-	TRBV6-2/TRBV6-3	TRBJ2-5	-	TGTGCCAGCAGTTTCATCGGGGAGACCCAGTACTTC	CASSFIGETQYF
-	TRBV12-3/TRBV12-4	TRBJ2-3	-	TGTGCCAGCACCCCGGGGGGCACAGATACGCAGTATTTT	CASTPGGTDTQYF
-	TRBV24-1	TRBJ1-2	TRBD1	TGTGCCACCAGTGATTTAGGCAGGGGGGAAGGCTACACCTTC	CATSDLGRGEGYTF
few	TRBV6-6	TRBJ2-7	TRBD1	TGTGCCAGCAGCCCCGCGGGACAGGGGTTCGAGCAGTACTTC	CASSPAGQGFEQYF
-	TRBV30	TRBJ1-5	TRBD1	TGTGCCTGGAGTGTAGGGACAGGAGATCAGCCCCAGCATTTT	CAWSVGTGDQPQHF
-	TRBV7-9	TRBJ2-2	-	TGTGCCAGCAGCCCAAGAAGAGAGACCGGGGAGCTGTTTTTT	CASSPRRETGELFF
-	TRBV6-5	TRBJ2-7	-	TGTGCCAGCAGTTACCCTCAGGGCGCCTACGAGCAGTACTTC	CASSYPQGAYEQYF
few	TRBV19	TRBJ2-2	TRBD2	TGTGCCAGTAAGCCCCCCCTAGCGGACGCGAACACCGGGGAGCTGTTTTTT	CASKPPLADANTGELFF
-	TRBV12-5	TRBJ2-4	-	TGTGCTAGTGGTTTGGAGGGGAAGGATGGGCTGGGAGCCAAAAACATTCAGTACTTC	CASGLEGKDGLGAKNIQYF
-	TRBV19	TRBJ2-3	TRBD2	TGTGCCAGTAGTCTAGCGGGAGGTGCAGATACGCAGTATTTT	CASSLAGGADTQYF
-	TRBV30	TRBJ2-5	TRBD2	TGTGCCTGGGAATCGGCGGGAGGTCGAAAGACCCAGTACTTC	CAWESAGGRKTQYF
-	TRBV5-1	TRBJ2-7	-	TGCGCCAGCAGCTTGGCCGGATCGTCAGGGGAGCAGTACTTC	CASSLAGSSGEQYF
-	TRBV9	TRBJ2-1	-	TGTGCCAGCAGCGACTTAAGGGGTGGCAATGAGCAGTTCTTC	CASSDLRGGNEQFF
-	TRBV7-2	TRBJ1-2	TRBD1	TGTGCCAGCAGCTCGAGGACAGGGCCCCTATATGGCTACACCTTC	CASSSRTGPLYGYTF